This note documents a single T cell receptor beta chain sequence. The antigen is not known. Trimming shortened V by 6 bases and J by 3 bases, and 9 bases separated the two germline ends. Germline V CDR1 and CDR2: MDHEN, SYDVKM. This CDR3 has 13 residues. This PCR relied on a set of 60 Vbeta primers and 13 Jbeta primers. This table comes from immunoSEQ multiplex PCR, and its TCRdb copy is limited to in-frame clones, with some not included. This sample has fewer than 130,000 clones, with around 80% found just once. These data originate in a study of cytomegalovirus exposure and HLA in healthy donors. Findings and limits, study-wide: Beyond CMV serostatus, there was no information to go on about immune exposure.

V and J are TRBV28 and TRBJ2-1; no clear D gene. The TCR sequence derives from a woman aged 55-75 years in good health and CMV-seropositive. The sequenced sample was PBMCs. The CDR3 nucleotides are TGTGCCAGCAGGGCAGCGAACTACAATGAGCAGTTCTTC. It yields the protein CASRAANYNEQFF.